The 4 T cell receptor beta chains presented below share a single source sample, sequenced in a study of shared clonotypes between healthy human individuals. Libraries were prepared by immunoSEQ multiplex PCR; TCRdb keeps only in-frame clonotypes and omits some of them. The sample includes roughly 2 million clones, approximately 96% of them seen just once. The specimen sequenced was naive CD4+ T cells sorted from blood. Noted subset: CD45RA+ positively selected. These receptors all stem from a young man in good health.

The V and J genes are TRBV19 and TRBJ2-3; D not certain. Trimming cost V 4 bases and J 6 bases, with 14 bases left between them. From germline, CDR1 is LNHDA and CDR2 SQIVND (reference sequence). There are 14 residues in the CDR3. In nucleotides, the CDR3 is TGTGCCAGTAGTACCGGACCGGGCCGTGATACGCAGTATTTT. As protein: CASSTGPGRDTQYF.

This chain links TRBV2 with TRBJ1-2; 7 bases are shared with TRBD1. CDR1 SNHLY and CDR2 FYNNEI come from the germline V gene. CDR3 size: 14 residues. Trimming at V came to 10 bases and at J to 5 bases, leaving 13 bases not matched to a gene. CDR3: CAINLSGTVYGYTF. The CDR3 nucleotides read TGTGCCATAAACCTCTCCGGGACAGTTTATGGCTACACCTTC. The full variable domain, completed using reference TRBV2 and TRBJ1-2, is EPEVTQTPSHQVTQMGQEVILRCVPISNHLYFYWYRQILGQKVEFLVSFYNNEISEKSEIFDDQFSVERPDGSNFTLKIRSTKLEDSAMYFCAINLSGTVYGYTFGSGTRLTVV.

This sequence joins TRBV27 and TRBJ1-2; 7 bases line up with TRBD1. Germline CDR1 and CDR2: MNHEY and SMNVEV (reference sequence). This CDR3 is 15 amino acids long. The V and J ends lost 2 bases and 4 bases, in that order; junction bases with no gene match: 7. The CDR3 DNA reads as TGTGCCAGCAGTTTAATTGGGCAGGGGGTCTATGGCTACACCTTC. It codes for CASSLIGQGVYGYTF.

The chain recombines TRBV6-6 with TRBJ2-5; TRBD2 aligns across 12 bases. From germline, CDR1 is MNHNY and CDR2 SVGAGI (reference sequence). The CDR3 has 15 residues. Trimming cost V 5 bases and J 5 bases; bases outside gene matches: 6. In DNA form, the CDR3 reads TGTGCCAGCAGTAGGCGACTAGCGGGAGTGGAGACCCAGTACTTC. Encoded protein: CASSRRLAGVETQYF.